This T cell receptor beta chain is drawn from a study of blood T cell repertoires in COVID-19. The CDR3 length is 14 residues. Looked up from germline, CDR1 is SNHLY and CDR2 is FYNNEI. V lost 2 bases to trimming and J lost 10 bases, with 15 bases between them. The assay was immunoSEQ multiplex PCR, and TCRdb's table has in-frame clones only and misses some. This sample has 200,000 or so clones, with around 90% found just once. The study assigned cohorts using participant-reported clinical history. The receptor was derived from a woman under 30 who had recovered from COVID-19. This rearrangement joins TRBV2 to TRBJ2-1; perhaps TRBD2 as D (7 bases). The specimen sequenced was PBMCs or T cells enriched from blood (not recorded which). The CDR3 protein is CASSERGGGSEQFF. The CDR3, as DNA: TGTGCCAGCAGTGAACGGGGCGGGGGCTCAGAGCAGTTCTTC.